The 3 T cell receptor beta chains listed next were all sequenced from one sample in a study of shared clonotypes between healthy human individuals. Selected positively for CCR7 and CD45RO-negative, naive CD8 cells excluded terminally differentiated effector memory CD45RA+ cells. Some clones are missing from TCRdb's copy, which holds only in-frame ones; the method was immunoSEQ multiplex PCR. The profile shows about 2 million clones, just under 95% of them singletons. Sequenced: naive CD8+ T cells sorted from blood. The source is a man younger than 35 in good health.

The V gene is TRBV2, the J gene TRBJ1-4, with a weak D call TRBD1 (5 bases). The CDR3 is made up of 16 amino acids. Looked up from germline, CDR1 is SNHLY and CDR2 is FYNNEI. The CDR3 here is CEPMGRGHPLKEKLFF. The CDR3 DNA reads as TGTGAACCCATGGGGCGAGGCCACCCTTTGAAGGAAAAACTGTTTTTT.

This chain joins TRBV6-5 and TRBJ2-7; D is undetermined. The CDR3 consists of 14 residues. Trimming stripped 8 bases from V and 5 bases from J, with 19 bases between. The germline CDR1 and CDR2 sequences are MNHEY and SVGAGI. The CDR3 nucleotides are TGTGCCAGCCAGGCGAGATTATGGCAGAACGAGCAGTACTTC. This gives the protein CASQARLWQNEQYF.

The V gene is TRBV6-1, the J gene TRBJ2-2; D is possibly TRBD1 (5 bases). Germline CDR1 and CDR2: MNHNS and SASEGT. With 4 bases removed from V and 6 bases from J, the gap between germline ends came to 12 bases. This CDR3 is built from 14 residues. The CDR3 DNA sequence: TGTGCCAGCAGTGTGACCAGGGTTCCCGGGGAGCTGTTTTTT. It yields the protein CASSVTRVPGELFF.